This TCR beta chain stems from a study of CD8 T cells in ankylosing spondylitis (dated by TCRdb to the late 2010s). The study in broad terms: The study set out to find disease-linked TCR variants by profiling T cell receptor beta repertoires in ankylosing spondylitis patients and healthy donors. The whole study cohort included 108 healthy donors and over 20 ankylosing spondylitis patients. Peripheral blood was sampled, and synovial fluid was also collected from ankylosing spondylitis patients. The research as a whole found: Some motif variants were previously reported in synovial fluid and blood of reactive arthritis patients, suggesting common disease-initiation mechanisms. A TCR beta motif of several highly homologous amino acid variants appeared characteristic of blood from ankylosing spondylitis patients. In peripheral blood, the disease-linked clones were found at relatively low frequencies and had a CD8+ phenotype. Significant enrichment of the disease-linked clones was reported in matched synovial fluid samples from ankylosing spondylitis patients.

Notes on this clonotype: The antigen it binds to is not known. No base qualities exist here, and no much larger clone lies one base off it.

The data were produced on an Illumina HiSeq 2500. Quantitative 5'-RACE with molecular barcodes was the method used to prepare the TCR beta libraries. Processing in the source paper ran as follows. To identify disease-linked TCR variants, a new computational method was used, one built on a probabilistic model of VDJ rearrangement. TCRdb cleaned the public reads at Q25 with fastp, built clones with MiXCR and kept in-frame beta chains. Each CDR3 protein gets just one entry, which takes the most common genes and DNA from the rows behind it. These V and J calls derive from TCRdb rather than the authors' analysis. This sample comprises hundreds of thousands of distinct CDR3 sequences, roughly 13% of them detected only once. Over 6.5% of the sample rests with the top ten. The germline V gene (reference sequence) specifies SGHKS as CDR1 and YYEKEE as CDR2. V is reduced by 2 bases and J by 3 bases, leaving a spacing of 8 bases between them. The CDR3 numbers 13 residues from cysteine through phenylalanine. Only the CDR3 part of the read is kept: 39 bases, read in frame from the first base.

This TCR derives from a male donor with ankylosing spondylitis. Material for sequencing was blood, either unsorted or a sorted T cell fraction (not recorded which). This chain is built from TRBV5-5 and TRBJ1-1; the D gene identity is not certain. The CDR3 protein sequence reads: CASSFQEHTEAFF. In nucleotides, the sequence is TGTGCCAGCAGCTTTCAGGAGCACACTGAAGCTTTCTTT.